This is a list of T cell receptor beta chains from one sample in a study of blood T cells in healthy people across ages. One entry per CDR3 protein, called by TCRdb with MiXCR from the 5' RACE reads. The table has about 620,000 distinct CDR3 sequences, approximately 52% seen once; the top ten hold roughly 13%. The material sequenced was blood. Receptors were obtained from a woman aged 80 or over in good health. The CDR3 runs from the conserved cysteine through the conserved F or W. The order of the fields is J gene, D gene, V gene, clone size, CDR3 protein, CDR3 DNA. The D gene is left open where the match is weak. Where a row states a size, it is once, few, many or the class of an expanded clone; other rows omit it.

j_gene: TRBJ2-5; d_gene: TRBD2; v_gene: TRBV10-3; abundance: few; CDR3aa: CAISGTSGTSPETQYF; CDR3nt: TGTGCCATCAGTGGGACTAGCGGGACCTCCCCGGAGACCCAGTACTTC
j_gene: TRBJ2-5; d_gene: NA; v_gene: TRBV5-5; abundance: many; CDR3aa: CASSLETTRGETQYF; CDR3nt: TGTGCCAGCAGCTTGGAGACGACACGAGGAGAGACCCAGTACTTC
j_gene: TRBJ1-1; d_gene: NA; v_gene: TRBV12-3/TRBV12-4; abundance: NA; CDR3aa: CASSSAVKNTEAFF; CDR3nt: TGTGCCAGCAGTTCGGCGGTCAAGAACACTGAAGCTTTCTTT
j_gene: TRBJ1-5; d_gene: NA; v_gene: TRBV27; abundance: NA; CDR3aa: CASRRNQPQHF; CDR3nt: TGTGCCAGCCGAAGAAATCAGCCCCAGCATTTT
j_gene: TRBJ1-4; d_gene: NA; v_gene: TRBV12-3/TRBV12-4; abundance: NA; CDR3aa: CASSLTETSNEKLFF; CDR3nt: TGTGCCAGCAGTCTGACAGAAACTAGTAATGAAAAACTGTTTTTT
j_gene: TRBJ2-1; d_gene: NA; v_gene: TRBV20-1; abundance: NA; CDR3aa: CSAPRRGSINEQFF; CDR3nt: TGCAGTGCTCCTCGTAGAGGGTCCATAAATGAGCAGTTCTTC
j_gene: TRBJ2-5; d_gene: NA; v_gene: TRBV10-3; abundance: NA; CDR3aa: CAISDEQSGGETQYF; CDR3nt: TGTGCCATCAGTGACGAGCAATCTGGAGGGGAGACCCAGTACTTC
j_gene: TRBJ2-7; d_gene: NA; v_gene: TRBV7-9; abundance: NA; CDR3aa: CASSLEGARSYEQYF; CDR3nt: TGTGCCAGCAGCTTAGAAGGGGCCCGATCCTACGAGCAGTACTTC
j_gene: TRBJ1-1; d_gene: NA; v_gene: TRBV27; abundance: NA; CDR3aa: CASTQIPGTEAFF; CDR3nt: TGTGCCAGCACCCAAATCCCAGGGACTGAAGCTTTCTTT
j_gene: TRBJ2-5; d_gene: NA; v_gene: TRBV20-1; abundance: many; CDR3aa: CSATQGEETQYF; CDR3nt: TGCAGTGCCACCCAGGGAGAAGAGACCCAGTACTTC
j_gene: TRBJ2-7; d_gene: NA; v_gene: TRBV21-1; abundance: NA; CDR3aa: CASNSLGGPSGLFFSYEQYF; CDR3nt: TGTGCCAGCAATTCTCTAGGGGGGCCTAGCGGTCTCTTCTTCTCCTACGAGCAGTACTTC
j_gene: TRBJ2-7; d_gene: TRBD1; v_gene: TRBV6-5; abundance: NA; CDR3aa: CASSYSRGQGVYEQYF; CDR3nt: TGTGCCAGCAGTTACTCGCGGGGACAGGGGGTCTACGAGCAGTACTTC
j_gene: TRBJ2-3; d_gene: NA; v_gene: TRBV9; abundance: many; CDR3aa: CASSPKRVSTDTQYF; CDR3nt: TGTGCCAGCAGCCCAAAACGGGTTAGCACAGATACGCAGTATTTT
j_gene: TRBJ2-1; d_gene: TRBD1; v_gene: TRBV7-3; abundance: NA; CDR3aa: CASSLKSPGGISDEQFF; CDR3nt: TGTGCCAGCAGCTTAAAGTCCCCAGGGGGCATCAGCGATGAGCAGTTCTTC
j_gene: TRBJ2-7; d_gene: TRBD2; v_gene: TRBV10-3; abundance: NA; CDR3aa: CAISFRRASSGGGAYEQYF; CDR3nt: TGTGCCATCAGTTTCCGACGCGCCAGTAGCGGGGGGGGAGCCTACGAGCAGTACTTC
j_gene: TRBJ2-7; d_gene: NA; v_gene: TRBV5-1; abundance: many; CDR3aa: CASNQNDYEQYF; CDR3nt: TGCGCCAGCAACCAGAACGACTACGAGCAGTACTTC
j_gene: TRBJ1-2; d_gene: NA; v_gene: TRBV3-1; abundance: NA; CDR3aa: CTSSQDLRNYGYTF; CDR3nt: TGTACCAGCAGCCAAGATCTGAGGAACTATGGCTACACCTTC
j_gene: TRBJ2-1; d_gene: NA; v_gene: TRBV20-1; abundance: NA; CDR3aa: CSARPTYNEQFF; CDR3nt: TGCAGTGCCCGCCCCACCTACAATGAGCAGTTCTTC
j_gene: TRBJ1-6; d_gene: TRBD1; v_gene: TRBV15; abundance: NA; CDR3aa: CATSSRQGANSPLHF; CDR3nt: TGTGCCACCAGCAGTAGACAGGGGGCAAATTCACCCCTCCACTTT
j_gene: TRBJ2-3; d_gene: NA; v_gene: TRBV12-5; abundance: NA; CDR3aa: CASGLARGLSTDTQYF; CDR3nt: TGTGCTAGTGGTCTGGCGAGGGGACTCAGCACAGATACGCAGTATTTT
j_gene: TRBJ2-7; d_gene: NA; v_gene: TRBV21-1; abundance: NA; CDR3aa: CASSKGSYEQYF; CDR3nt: TGTGCCAGCAGCAAAGGGTCCTACGAGCAGTACTTC
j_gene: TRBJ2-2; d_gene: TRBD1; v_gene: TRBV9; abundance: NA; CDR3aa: CASSPNSGQGIVGELFF; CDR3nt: TGTGCCAGCAGCCCCAACTCAGGACAGGGAATAGTCGGGGAGCTGTTTTTT
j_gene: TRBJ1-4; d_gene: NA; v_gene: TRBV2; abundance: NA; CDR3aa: CASKYNLGTNEKLFF; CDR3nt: TGTGCCAGCAAGTACAATCTGGGAACTAATGAAAAACTGTTTTTT
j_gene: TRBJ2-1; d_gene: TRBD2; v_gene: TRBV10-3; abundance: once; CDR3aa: CAMNSGNSYNEQFF; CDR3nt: TGTGCCATGAATAGCGGGAACTCCTACAATGAGCAGTTCTTC
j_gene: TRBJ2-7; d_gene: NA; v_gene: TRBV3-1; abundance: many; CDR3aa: CASSLSTTSYEQYF; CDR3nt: TGTGCCAGCAGTCTCTCGACTACCTCCTACGAGCAGTACTTC
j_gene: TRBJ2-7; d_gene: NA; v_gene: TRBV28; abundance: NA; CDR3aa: CASSSGSTGPYEQYF; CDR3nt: TGTGCCAGCAGCTCCGGGTCGACAGGTCCCTACGAGCAGTACTTC
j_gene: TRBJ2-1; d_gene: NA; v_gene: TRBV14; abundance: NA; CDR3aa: CASSPGGGRMGNEQFF; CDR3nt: TGTGCCAGCAGCCCTGGGGGGGGGCGCATGGGCAATGAGCAGTTCTTC
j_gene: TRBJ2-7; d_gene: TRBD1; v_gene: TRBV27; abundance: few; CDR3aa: CASRTTGYEQYF; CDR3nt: TGTGCCAGCAGGACGACAGGGTACGAGCAGTACTTC
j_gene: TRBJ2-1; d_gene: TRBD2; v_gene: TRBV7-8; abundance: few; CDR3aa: CVSSKRLAGYLYNEQFF; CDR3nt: TGTGTCAGCAGCAAACGACTAGCGGGATACCTTTATAATGAGCAGTTCTTC
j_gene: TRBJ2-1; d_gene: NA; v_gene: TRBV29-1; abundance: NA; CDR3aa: CSVEDPQRNEQFF; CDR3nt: TGCAGCGTTGAAGATCCCCAGCGAAACGAGCAGTTCTTC
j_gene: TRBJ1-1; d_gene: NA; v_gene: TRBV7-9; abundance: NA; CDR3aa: CASSLTGVGTEAFF; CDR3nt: TGTGCCAGCAGCTTGACCGGGGTCGGCACTGAAGCTTTCTTT
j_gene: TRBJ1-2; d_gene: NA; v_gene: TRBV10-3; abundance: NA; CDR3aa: CAISPQGDGGDYGYTF; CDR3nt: TGTGCCATCAGTCCACAGGGAGATGGGGGCGACTATGGCTACACCTTC
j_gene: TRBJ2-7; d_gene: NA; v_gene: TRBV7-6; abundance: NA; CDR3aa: CASSRLGGTYEQYF; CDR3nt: TGTGCCAGCAGCCGACTCGGAGGGACCTACGAGCAGTACTTC
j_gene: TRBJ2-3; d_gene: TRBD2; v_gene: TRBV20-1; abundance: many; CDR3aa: CSAESSGNIPTDTQYF; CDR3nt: TGCAGTGCTGAATCTAGCGGGAATATACCCACAGATACGCAGTATTTT
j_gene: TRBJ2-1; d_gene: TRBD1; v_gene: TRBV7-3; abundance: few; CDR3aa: CASSRQGGNEQFF; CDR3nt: TGTGCCAGCAGCCGACAGGGGGGGAATGAGCAGTTCTTC
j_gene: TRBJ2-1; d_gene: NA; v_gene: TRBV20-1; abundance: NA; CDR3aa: CSGHRGGSSYNEQFF; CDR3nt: TGCAGTGGTCACCGGGGTGGTAGCTCCTACAATGAGCAGTTCTTC
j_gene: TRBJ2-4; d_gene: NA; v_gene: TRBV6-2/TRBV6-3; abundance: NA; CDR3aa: CASGEAGVKNIQYF; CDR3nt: TGTGCCAGCGGCGAAGCTGGAGTCAAAAACATTCAGTACTTC
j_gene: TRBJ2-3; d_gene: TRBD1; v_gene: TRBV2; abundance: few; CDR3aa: CASRRGQGSTDTQYF; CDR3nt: TGTGCCAGCAGGAGGGGGCAGGGTAGCACAGATACGCAGTATTTT
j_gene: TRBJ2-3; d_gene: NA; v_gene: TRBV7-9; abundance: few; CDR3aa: CASSSGQYSTDTQYF; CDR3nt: TGTGCCAGCAGCTCAGGACAGTATAGCACAGATACGCAGTATTTT
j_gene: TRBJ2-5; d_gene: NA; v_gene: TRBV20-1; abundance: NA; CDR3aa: CSASRGAGYNEQYF; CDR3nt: TGCAGTGCTAGCCGGGGGGCCGGGTACAATGAGCAGTACTTC
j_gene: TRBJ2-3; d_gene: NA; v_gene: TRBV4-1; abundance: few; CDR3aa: CASSQAAGGRTDTQYF; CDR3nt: TGCGCCAGCAGCCAAGCTGCTGGGGGCAGGACAGATACGCAGTATTTT
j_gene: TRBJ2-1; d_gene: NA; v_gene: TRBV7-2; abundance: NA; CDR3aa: CASSFTGDSYNEQFF; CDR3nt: TGTGCCAGCAGCTTCACGGGAGACTCCTACAATGAGCAGTTCTTC
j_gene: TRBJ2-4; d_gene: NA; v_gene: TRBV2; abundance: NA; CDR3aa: CASSLGADKTKNIQYF; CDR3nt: TGTGCCAGCAGCCTGGGGGCAGACAAGACTAAAAACATTCAGTACTTC
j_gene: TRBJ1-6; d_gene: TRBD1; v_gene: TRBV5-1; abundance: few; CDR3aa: CASSLGGQGRSPLHF; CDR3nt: TGCGCCAGCAGCTTGGGGGGACAGGGACGCTCACCCCTCCACTTT
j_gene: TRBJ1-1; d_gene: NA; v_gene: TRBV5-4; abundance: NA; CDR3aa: CASSSPSANTEAFF; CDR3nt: TGTGCCAGCAGCTCACCCTCGGCCAACACTGAAGCTTTCTTT
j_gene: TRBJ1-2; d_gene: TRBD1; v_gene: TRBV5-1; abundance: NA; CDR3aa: CASSSRTGDYGGYTF; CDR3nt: TGCGCCAGCAGCTCCCGGACAGGGGACTATGGCGGCTACACCTTC
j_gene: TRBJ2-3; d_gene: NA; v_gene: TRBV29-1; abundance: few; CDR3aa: CSVYRRSDTQYF; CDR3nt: TGCAGCGTTTACAGACGGTCAGATACGCAGTATTTT
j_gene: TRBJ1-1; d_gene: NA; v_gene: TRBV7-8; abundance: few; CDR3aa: CASSFGVPTEAFF; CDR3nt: TGTGCCAGCAGCTTCGGGGTCCCCACTGAAGCTTTCTTT
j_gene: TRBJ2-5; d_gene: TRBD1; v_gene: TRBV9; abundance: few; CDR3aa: CASSVDDRVEQETQYF; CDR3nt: TGTGCCAGCAGCGTAGATGACAGGGTGGAGCAAGAGACCCAGTACTTC
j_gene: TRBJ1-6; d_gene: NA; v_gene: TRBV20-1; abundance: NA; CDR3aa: CSATTGQTHNSPLHF; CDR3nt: TGCAGTGCTACAACTGGACAGACCCATAATTCACCCCTCCACTTT
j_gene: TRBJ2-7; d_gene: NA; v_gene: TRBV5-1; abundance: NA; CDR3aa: CASTLGRGSYEQYF; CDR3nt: TGCGCCAGCACCCTGGGAAGGGGTTCCTACGAGCAGTACTTC